This entry concerns a single TCR beta chain. Its antigen has not been determined. No base quality values were provided; no much bigger clone lies one nucleotide off. These data are taken from a study of shared clonotypes between healthy human individuals (TCRdb year 2020). Turning to the overall study: The cohort comprised two women and a few men aged 18 to 49 years. The study deeply sequenced blood TCR repertoires of five healthy adults to estimate repertoire size and the extent of clonotype sharing between individuals. Different laboratories and diverse techniques were used to prepare libraries and sequence TCR repertoires, to increase sequencing depth and limit assay-specific biases. Between about 0.8 and 9.5 billion PBMCs per donor were obtained by leukapheresis. Per donor, three plates each were used for CD4 naive and CD4 memory, two for CD8 naive, and one for CD8 memory. Overall study outcomes, separate from this receptor: Pairwise subsampling indicated that sequencing depth was expected to affect the degree of clonotype sharing among donors. Higher generation probabilities were observed for clonotypes shared by all four sorted-subset donors than for non-shared clonotypes. Sampling was restricted to blood, and TCR repertoires in tissues likely differ from the TCR repertoires found in blood. When four donors were compared, the shared fraction of clonotypes was 5% to 6.5% for naive CD4, less than 4% for naive CD8, more than 2% for memory CD4, and around 0.37% for memory CD8. Estimated clonotype richness was generally larger for naive than for memory subsets. Rarefaction of sorted-subset datasets indicated incomplete sequencing despite the large sequencing depth. Because the study included only a small number of donors, the genetic and exposure-history diversity represented was limited.

Donors were healthy HIV-negative adults with no recently reported acute infections or vaccinations. Every donor was a Caucasian adult residing in Nashville, Tennessee, USA. CD4+ T cells were enriched through magnetic negative selection, after which naive cells were positively selected on CD45RA and the remaining negative fraction served as the memory subset. After blood collection by leukapheresis, PBMCs were isolated using Ficoll-Histopaque density gradient centrifugation and then cryopreserved in the vapor phase of liquid nitrogen. Analytical flow cytometry was used to check the purity and quantity of each magnetically sorted T cell population. Genomic DNA was isolated from each sorted fraction and quantified by UV absorbance on a Nanodrop 2000c. Using the deep immunoSEQ assay, multiplex PCR amplified TCR CDR3 regions from genomic DNA. Extracted genomic DNA from each cell subset was distributed evenly across all wells of several immunoSEQ 96-well plates, and each plate was treated as a replicate. For sorted subsets, each replicate PCR was loaded with 200 to 250 ng genomic DNA, equivalent to 25,000 to 35,000 T cell genomes. Purified libraries were quantified with a Qubit 3.0 fluorometer, sized on a Bioanalyzer 2100, and re-quantified with the KAPA Library Quantification kit. A separate single-read 150-cycle Illumina NextSeq 550 flow cell was used to sequence each immunoSEQ 96-well plate. Turning to the authors' computational methods: Because the immunoSEQ output held only junctional sequences and lacked quality scores, the filtering could not match the filtering applied to full-length reads. Sequences were annotated with PyIR, a Python wrapper for IgBLAST v1.9, using IMGT germline references to assign V/J genes and CDR3. Reads with weak V/J assignments (E-value above 1e-6), missing CDR3, stop codons, out-of-frame junctions, or ambiguous translated residues were removed. A V3J clonotype was defined by an identical inferred V gene, J gene, and CDR3 amino acid sequence. Percentage overlap between repertoires was computed as shared unique clonotypes divided by the size of the smaller repertoire. RTK rarefaction, the Chao1 estimator, and Recon v2.1 estimates of unobserved clonotypes were used to assess repertoire richness. Generation probabilities for all TCRbeta clonotypes obtained by the gDNA method from four donors were computed using OLGA. TCRdb mirrors the immuneACCESS table, restricted to in-frame sequences. Some clones are absent from its copies; in checked studies, under half trace to an unresolved V gene, and the reason for the others is unknown. Clone size and the V and J calls come from that table; the DNA yielded D and trimming. The sample records about 2.4 million clones, 93% of which are singletons. The top ten clones comprise 0.36% of the sample.

For CDR1 and CDR2, the germline V gene lists SGHTA and FQGTGA. From V the trimming removes 4 bases and from J it removes 4 bases, while the gene matches leave 8 bases of the junction unaccounted for. The CDR3 covers 16 residues, taking in both the cysteine and the phenylalanine. Only CDR3 DNA is held: 48 bases, read in frame from base 1. The source of this sequence is a man between 18 and 29 years old in good health. Some clones in this sample may be carry-over from other donors' samples. The source material was naive CD4+ T cells from PBMCs. This specimen's cell subset or site label, per the study, means: CD45RA+ positively selected. Here the chain combines TRBV7-3 and TRBJ1-3, with TRBD1 matching 9 junction bases. The sequenced DNA is TGTGCCAGCAGCTCGACCGGGACAGGGATAGGAAACACCATATATTTT. Protein translation: CASSSTGTGIGNTIYF.